The 20 T cell receptor beta chains below come from one sample, sequenced in a study of response to subunit inactivated influenza vaccine. TCRdb re-called the RT-PCR reads with MiXCR, one entry per CDR3 protein. The table records approximately 530,000 distinct CDR3 sequences, approximately 7.2% of them present only once. Here the sequenced sample was PBMCs from blood, taken less than 30 months after vaccination. These receptors were collected from a man between 50 and 75 years old who received an inactivated influenza vaccine.

This clonotype was seen repeatedly, ten times or more. The rearrangement uses TRBV5-1 and TRBJ1-1, with D unclear. V was pared by 7 bases and J by 5 bases, with 18 bases between. Germline V gives CDR1 SGHRS, CDR2 YFSETQ. The CDR3 has 14 residues. The CDR3 loop reads CASRRSTGLTEAFF. The CDR3 DNA reads as TGCGCCAGCCGAAGGAGTACGGGCCTTACTGAAGCTTTCTTT.

This clonotype has more than one count but fewer than ten. The rearrangement links TRBV5-1 to TRBJ2-7, with D possibly matching TRBD1 (5 bases). V was trimmed by 0 bases and J by 6 bases, leaving 13 bases between them. The CDR3 loop spans 14 amino acids. From germline, CDR1 is SGHRS and CDR2 YFSETQ. Written as DNA, the CDR3 is TGCGCCAGCAGCTTGGCCGTGGGGCCCCTCGAGCAGTACTTC. Its protein is CASSLAVGPLEQYF.

This clonotype came up a few times. This chain uses TRBV4-3 with TRBJ2-1, with 7 bases matching TRBD1. The germline V gene has CDR1 LGHNA and CDR2 YSLEER. V trimming: 1 base; J trimming: 2 bases; junction bases outside the gene matches: 5. This CDR3 has 16 amino acids. For the CDR3, the DNA is TGCGCCAGCAGCCAAGGACAGGGAGACCCCTACAATGAGCAGTTCTTC. It encodes CASSQGQGDPYNEQFF.

Only a few counts were recorded for this clonotype. V and J are TRBV20-1 and TRBJ2-5; TRBD2 aligns across 11 bases. Germline values: CDR1 DFQATT, CDR2 SNEGSKA (reference sequence). Unmatched junction bases numbered 5, after V lost 0 bases and J lost 2 bases. This CDR3 spans 16 amino acids. The CDR3 DNA reads TGCAGTGCTAGAGATCCTAGCGGGGGGAAACAAGAGACCCAGTACTTC. It yields the protein CSARDPSGGKQETQYF.

This clonotype has at least ten counts. The chain links TRBV20-1 to TRBJ1-1, with TRBD1 as a possible D gene (5 bases). The ends were cut back, 1 base at V and 0 bases at J, with 12 bases in the middle. Germline V gives CDR1 DFQATT, CDR2 SNEGSKA (reference sequence). This CDR3 has 15 amino acids. CDR3 region: CSARGGAGMNTEAFF. The DNA of the CDR3 is TGCAGTGCTAGAGGAGGGGCGGGAATGAACACTGAAGCTTTCTTT.

This clonotype was picked up a small number of times. The chain joins TRBV27 to TRBJ2-1; 12 bases fit TRBD2. V dropped 5 bases and J dropped 8; count of bases not matched to a gene: 7. Germline CDR1 reads MNHEY; CDR2 reads SMNVEV (reference sequence). The length of the CDR3 is 15 residues. The CDR3 DNA reads TGTGCCAGCAGTCCCTGGACTAGCGGGACCCATGAGCAGTTCTTC. Its protein is CASSPWTSGTHEQFF.

This clonotype was counted at least ten times. The chain is built from TRBV5-1 and TRBJ2-1; 9 positions agree with TRBD1. V was pared by 9 bases and J by 1 base, with 8 bases of the junction left unmatched. The CDR3 has 15 residues. Per the germline V gene, CDR1 is SGHRS and CDR2 is YFSETQ. The CDR3 coding sequence is TGCGCCACCCATCCGGGGACAGGGTCCTACAATGAGCAGTTCTTC. It yields the protein CATHPGTGSYNEQFF.

There are a few counts of this clonotype. This chain uses TRBV7-2 with TRBJ2-7; TRBD1 agrees at 9 bases. The V gene's germline CDR1 is SGHTA and CDR2 FQGNSA. The CDR3 is made up of 14 amino acids. V lost 5 bases and J lost 4; bases outside the gene matches: 6. The CDR3 DNA is TGTGCCAGCAGCACGAGGGACAGGGCGTACGAGCAGTACTTC. This sequence encodes CASSTRDRAYEQYF. Based on the CDR3 plus reference TRBV7-2 and TRBJ2-7, the full variable domain is GAGVSQSPSNKVTEKGKDVELRCDPISGHTALYWYRQSLGQGLEFLIYFQGNSAPDKSGLPSDRFSAERTGGSVSTLTIQRTQQEDSAVYLCASSTRDRAYEQYFGPGTRLTVT.

This clonotype was counted a few times. This sequence joins TRBV29-1 and TRBJ2-3, with a tentative D call TRBD2 (5 bases). The germline V and J ends were trimmed by 1 base and 2 bases, with 7 bases remaining between them. This CDR3 region has 13 residues. Germline V gene sequence: CDR1 SQVTM, CDR2 ANQGSEA. CDR3 nucleotide sequence: TGCAGCGTTGAAGGAGGGCACACAGATACGCAGTATTTT. It codes for CSVEGGHTDTQYF.

The CDR3 DNA reads as TGTGCCAGCAGCCCACGAGGGACAGGGACGGGCTCACCCCTCCACTTT. Translating gives CASSPRGTGTGSPLHF. This chain joins TRBV7-2 and TRBJ1-6, with 9 bases identical to TRBD1. Germline CDR1 SGHTA, CDR2 FQGNSA. This CDR3 region has 16 residues. After removal of 5 bases from V and 10 bases from J, the junction contained 12 bases not matched to a gene.

Ten or more counts support this clonotype. The chain links TRBV7-9 to TRBJ2-2, with 8 nucleotides matching TRBD2. Germline CDR1 reads SEHNR; CDR2 reads FQNEAQ (reference sequence). This CDR3 region has 16 residues. V was pared by 5 bases and J by 0 bases, with 5 bases of the junction left unmatched. The CDR3: CASSPTSGPNTGELFF. In nucleotides, the CDR3 is TGTGCCAGCAGCCCAACTAGCGGACCGAACACCGGGGAGCTGTTTTTT.

The chain recombines TRBV28 with TRBJ1-2, with D unresolved. CDR3 length: 13 residues. V was cut by 6 bases and J by 7 bases, with 15 bases left in between. Germline loops: CDR1 MDHEN, CDR2 SYDVKM. Here the CDR3 DNA reads TGTGCCAGCAGAATACCGGGAGCGGGTGGCTACACCTTC. As protein: CASRIPGAGGYTF.

The chain is built from TRBV5-1 and TRBJ2-1; 8 bases are a match to TRBD2. The length of the CDR3 is 17 residues. Germline V lookup: CDR1 SGHRS, CDR2 YFSETQ. V lost 7 bases and J lost 2; bases outside the gene matches: 14. Here the CDR3 DNA reads TGCGCCAGCCGCCAGTTGGCGGGAGGTCGTCCCTACAATGAGCAGTTCTTC. It yields the protein CASRQLAGGRPYNEQFF.

This clonotype was detected ten times or more. The gene calls are TRBV6-5 and TRBJ1-1; D might be TRBD1 (5 bases). Germline V gives CDR1 MNHEY, CDR2 SVGAGI. The CDR3 contains 13 residues. Trimming left V 6 bases short and J 4 bases short, with 12 bases between. The CDR3 protein is CASRTDILTEAFF. The CDR3 DNA is TGTGCCAGCAGGACGGACATCCTCACTGAAGCTTTCTTT.

The chain carries TRBV6-1 and TRBJ2-2; D unclear. Germline V lookup: CDR1 MNHNS, CDR2 SASEGT. Trimming cost V 7 bases and J 3 bases, with 12 bases left between them. The CDR3 consists of 14 residues. CDR3 nucleotide sequence: TGTGCCAGCACCCTAAATCGGGACACCGGGGAGCTGTTTTTT. It yields the protein CASTLNRDTGELFF.

This clonotype was observed many times. The rearrangement joins TRBV6-1 to TRBJ2-7, with D unclear. The V gene's germline CDR1 is MNHNS and CDR2 SASEGT. Trimming left V 3 bases short and J 3 bases short, with 3 bases between. CDR3 length: 11 amino acids. The DNA of the CDR3 is TGTGCCAGCAGTGATTTCTACGAGCAGTACTTC. Residues: CASSDFYEQYF.

The V gene is TRBV15, the J gene TRBJ2-1; TRBD1 matches at 7 bases. J was trimmed by 2 bases and V by 1 base; bases with no gene match: 5. Germline CDR1 reads LNHNV; CDR2 reads YYDKDF (reference sequence). This CDR3 has 16 residues. The CDR3 protein is CATSRARQGPYNEQFF. For the CDR3, the DNA is TGTGCCACCAGCAGAGCCCGACAGGGTCCCTACAATGAGCAGTTCTTC.

This clonotype was observed at least ten times. This chain uses TRBV3-1 with TRBJ2-7, with D unclear. The CDR3 is made up of 12 amino acids. V was cut by 4 bases and J by 0 bases, with 4 bases left in between. CDR1 is LGHDT, CDR2 YNNKEL, per germline (reference sequence). CDR3 bases: TGTGCCAGCAGCCTCCGCTCCTACGAGCAGTACTTC. Translated: CASSLRSYEQYF.

The chain joins TRBV5-1 to TRBJ1-1; 7 nucleotides match TRBD1. The germline V gene has CDR1 SGHRS and CDR2 YFSETQ. The CDR3 consists of 16 residues. Trimming at V came to 0 bases and at J to 0 bases, leaving 5 bases not matched to a gene. CDR3 in DNA: TGCGCCAGCAGCTTGGAAGGGGGCAGGTTGAACACTGAAGCTTTCTTT. It codes for CASSLEGGRLNTEAFF.

The chain has TRBV6-1 and TRBJ2-5, with D possibly being TRBD1 or TRBD2 (5 bases each). The V gene lost 5 bases and the J gene lost 7 bases, with 17 bases spanning the gap. The CDR3 is 14 amino acids. Germline V gene data show CDR1 as MNHNS and CDR2 as SASEGT. CDR3 loop: CASSQQGAGGTQYF. As DNA, the CDR3 is TGTGCCAGCAGTCAGCAGGGAGCTGGTGGGACCCAGTACTTC.